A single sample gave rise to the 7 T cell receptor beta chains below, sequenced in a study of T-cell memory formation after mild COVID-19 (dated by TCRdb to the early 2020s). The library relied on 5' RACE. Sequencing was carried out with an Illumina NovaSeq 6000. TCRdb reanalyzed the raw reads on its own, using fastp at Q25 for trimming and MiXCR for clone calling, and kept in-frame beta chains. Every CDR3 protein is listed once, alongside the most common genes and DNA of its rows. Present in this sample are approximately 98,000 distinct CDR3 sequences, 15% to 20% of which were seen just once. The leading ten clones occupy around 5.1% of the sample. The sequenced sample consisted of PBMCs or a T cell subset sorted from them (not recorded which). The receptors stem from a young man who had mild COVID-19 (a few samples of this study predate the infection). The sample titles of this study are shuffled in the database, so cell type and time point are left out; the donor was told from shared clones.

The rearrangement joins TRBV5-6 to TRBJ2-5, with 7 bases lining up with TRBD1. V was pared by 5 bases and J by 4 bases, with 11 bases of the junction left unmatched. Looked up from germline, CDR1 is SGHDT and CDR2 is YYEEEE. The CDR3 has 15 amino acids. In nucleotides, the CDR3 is TGTGCCAGCAGTCCCGGGACAGCTTATGGAGAGACCCAGTACTTC. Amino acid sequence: CASSPGTAYGETQYF.

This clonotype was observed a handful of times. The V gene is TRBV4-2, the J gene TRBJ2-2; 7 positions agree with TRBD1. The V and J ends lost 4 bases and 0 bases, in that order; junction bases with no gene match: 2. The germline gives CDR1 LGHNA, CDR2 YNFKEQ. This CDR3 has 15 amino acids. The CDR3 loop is CASSPQGSNTGELFF. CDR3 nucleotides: TGTGCCAGCAGCCCACAGGGGTCGAACACCGGGGAGCTGTTTTTT.

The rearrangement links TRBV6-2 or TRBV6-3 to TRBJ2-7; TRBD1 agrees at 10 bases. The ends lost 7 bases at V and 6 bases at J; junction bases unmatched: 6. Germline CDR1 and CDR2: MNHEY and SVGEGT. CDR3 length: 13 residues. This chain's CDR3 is CASTGQGRGEQYV. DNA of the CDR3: TGTGCCAGCACGGGACAGGGGAGAGGCGAGCAGTACGTC.

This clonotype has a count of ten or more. CDR3 residues: CASSLAGLARPNDRFF. CDR3 DNA: TGTGCCAGCAGCTTAGCCGGCCTAGCAAGGCCCAATGATAGGTTCTTC. V gene TRBV7-9 combines with J gene TRBJ2-1, with D possibly TRBD2 on 5 matching bases. The CDR3 loop spans 16 amino acids. Germline V gene lookup returns CDR1 SEHNR and CDR2 FQNEAQ (reference sequence). The V and J ends lost 0 bases and 15 bases respectively, with 24 bases between them.

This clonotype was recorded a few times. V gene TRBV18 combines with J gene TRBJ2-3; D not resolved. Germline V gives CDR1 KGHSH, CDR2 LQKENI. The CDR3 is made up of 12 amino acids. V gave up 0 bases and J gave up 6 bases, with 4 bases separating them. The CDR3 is CASSPPTDTQYF. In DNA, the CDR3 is TGTGCCAGCTCACCACCGACGGATACGCAGTATTTT. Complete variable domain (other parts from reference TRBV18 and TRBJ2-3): NAGVMQNPRHLVRRRGQEARLRCSPMKGHSHVYWYRQLPEEGLKFMVYLQKENIIDESGMPKERFSAEFPKEGPSILRIQQVVRGDSAAYFCASSPPTDTQYFGPGTRLTVL.

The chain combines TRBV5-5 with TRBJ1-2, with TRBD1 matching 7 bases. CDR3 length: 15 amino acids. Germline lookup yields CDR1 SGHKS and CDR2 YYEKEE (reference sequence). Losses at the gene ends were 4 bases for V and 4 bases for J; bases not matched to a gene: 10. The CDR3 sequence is CASSRQGRELYGYTF. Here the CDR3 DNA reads TGTGCCAGCAGCCGACAGGGAAGGGAGCTCTATGGCTACACCTTC.

The CDR3 here is CVSSLAAGVGEQYV. The CDR3 DNA is TGTGTCAGCAGCTTAGCGGCGGGGGTTGGCGAGCAGTACGTC. J is TRBJ2-7 and V is TRBV7-9; 7 nucleotides match TRBD2. There are 14 residues in the CDR3. Germline CDR1 reads SEHNR; CDR2 reads FQNEAQ (reference sequence).